The present entry profiles one T cell receptor (beta chain) with its context. This record comes from a study of shared clonotypes between healthy human individuals. Study summary: Participating donors consisted of a couple of women and a few men aged 18 to 49.

Terminally differentiated effector memory CD45RA+ cells were excluded from the naive CD8 cells, which were CD45RO-negative and positively selected for CCR7. The V segment lost 1 base and the J segment 0 bases; nucleotides outside the gene matches: 1. The germline CDR1 and CDR2 sequences are SEHNR and FQNEAQ (reference sequence). The CDR3 covers 15 residues. The data were produced by immunoSEQ multiplex PCR, yet TCRdb's version contains in-frame clones alone and is incomplete. Among about 2.1 million clones listed, about 93% were seen once. The V call is TRBV7-9, the J call TRBJ1-1; 8 nucleotides match TRBD1. Input material: naive CD8+ T cells from PBMCs. The source is a young man in good health. Some clones in this sample may be carry-over from other donors' samples. The CDR3 nucleotides are TGTGCCAGCAGCTTAGTGACAGGGGTGAACACTGAAGCTTTCTTT. Its protein is CASSLVTGVNTEAFF.